Given below is one T cell receptor (beta chain) in context. This sample is part of a study of blood T cell repertoires in COVID-19. Study-level background: The samples span acute and convalescent COVID-19 from the United States, Italy and Spain.

Enrolled through a virtual design, the participants were between roughly 18 and 100 years of age and came from about two dozen US areas. Membership in each cohort depended on participant-reported clinical history. In the study's own analysis: Amplification from reference gene primers served as the basis for estimated nucleated cell counts. Assay used: immunoSEQ multiplex PCR; TCRdb lists only in-frame clones, some missing. D and trimming were read from the DNA, whereas the V and J calls and clone size are those reported in that table. The sample carries 430,000 or so clones, around nine tenths recorded once. Source material: PBMCs or T cells enriched from blood (not recorded which). This TCR derives from a woman between 35 and 50 years old who had recovered from COVID-19.

For the CDR3, the DNA is TGTGCCAGCAGCCTACCCCCAGGGGACGTGAACACTGAAGCTTTCTTT. It translates to CASSLPPGDVNTEAFF. V is TRBV7-2 and J is TRBJ1-1; D possibly corresponds to TRBD1 (6 bases). The germline CDR1 and CDR2 sequences are SGHTA and FQGNSA. Between the trimmed V and J ends, which lost 5 bases and 0 bases, there was a span of 16 bases. The CDR3 totals 16 residues.